This TCR beta chain was recovered during a study of cytotoxic CD8 clonotypes in ibrutinib-treated CLL. Background on the study: The patients, over ten relapsed/refractory and approximately 14 treatment-naive, included around 17 who were IGHV unmutated.

The assay was immunoSEQ multiplex PCR, and TCRdb's table has in-frame clones only and misses some. Altogether about 140,000 clones are present, approximately 80% being singletons, with the ten largest covering about 29%. There are 17 residues in the CDR3. V was shortened by 6 bases and J by 0 bases, with 17 bases between the two germline ends. The germline V gene has CDR1 SNHLY and CDR2 FYNNEI. This receptor was obtained from a human donor with chronic lymphocytic leukemia. The material was PBMCs, obtained after 12 months of ibrutinib treatment. The chain is built from TRBV2 and TRBJ1-4, with D unclear. The CDR3: CASRRSGSSSTNEKLFF. Here the CDR3 DNA reads TGTGCCAGCAGGAGATCGGGTAGCAGTTCAACTAATGAAAAACTGTTTTTT.